The TCR beta chain under discussion was sequenced for a study of T cells in Graves' hyperthyroidism and ophthalmopathy. Study-wide results and caveats: Ophthalmopathy was distinguished from stable hyperthyroidism by 13 V-J signatures. Most clonotypes that expanded in the thyroid above 0.001 also showed up in blood.

This clonotype is categorized as medium-sized. Antigen specificity is unknown. The TCR beta CDR3 regions underwent amplification using RNA transcripts as the source. During a first-round RT-PCR of the TCR CDR3, the HTBI primer set was used. Each CDR3 protein is one row after TCRdb ran MiXCR on the multiplex PCR reads. The sample contains roughly 98,000 distinct CDR3 sequences, about 40% of which appear only once. The CDR3 contains 17 residues. CDR1 LNHDA and CDR2 SQIVND come from the germline V gene (reference sequence). Trimming cost V 4 bases and J 6 bases; bases outside gene matches: 17. Calling Graves' hyperthyroidism stable meant ophthalmopathy did not progress within 18 months. Those with hyperthyroidism were 18 to 65 years old, newly diagnosed, and ill for under 2 months.

This TCR was recovered from a woman between 25 and 40 years old with Graves' hyperthyroidism. The chain recombines TRBV19 with TRBJ1-1; 7 bases agree with TRBD1. The sample was peripheral blood or thyroid tissue (not recorded which). DNA for the CDR3: TGTGCCAGTAGTACGGGGACAGTGGCTTCCACTTACCCTGAAGCTTTCTTT. It codes for CASSTGTVASTYPEAFF. The whole variable domain, filled in from reference TRBV19 and TRBJ1-1, reads DGGITQSPKYLFRKEGQNVTLSCEQNLNHDAMYWYRQDPGQGLRLIYYSQIVNDFQKGDIAEGYSVSREKKESFPLTVTSAQKNPTAFYLCASSTGTVASTYPEAFFGQGTRLTVV.